The entry below gives a single T cell receptor (beta chain) sequence along with its context. These data come from a study of blood T cell repertoires in COVID-19. V was shortened by 0 bases and J by 4 bases, with 12 bases between the two germline ends. Germline V gene data show CDR1 as MNHEY and CDR2 as SVGEGT. The CDR3 sequence is 16 residues long. Sequenced by immunoSEQ multiplex PCR; TCRdb stores in-frame clones only, minus some. In the table there are approximately 30,000 clones, 91% of which are singletons. The genes are TRBV6-2 or TRBV6-3 and TRBJ2-2, with a tentative D call TRBD1 (6 bases). This clonotype was obtained from a human donor with active COVID-19. The donor label of this sample is uncertain. The sequenced sample consisted of peripheral blood. The CDR3 DNA is TGTGCCAGCAGTTACTCGAGATGGGGGCCCACCGGGGAGCTGTTTTTT. This encodes CASSYSRWGPTGELFF.